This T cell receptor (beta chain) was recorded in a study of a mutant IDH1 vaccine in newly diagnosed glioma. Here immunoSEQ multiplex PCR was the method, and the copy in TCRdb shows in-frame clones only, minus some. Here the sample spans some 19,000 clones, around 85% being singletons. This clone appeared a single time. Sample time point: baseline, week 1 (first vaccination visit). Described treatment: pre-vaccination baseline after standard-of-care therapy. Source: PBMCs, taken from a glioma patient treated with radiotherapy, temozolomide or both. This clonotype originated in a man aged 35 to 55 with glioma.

CDR3 region: CASSLGINSYYFNTEAFF. In DNA, the CDR3 is TGCGCCAGCAGCTTAGGTATTAACAGTTACTATTTTAACACTGAAGCTTTCTTT. The chain combines TRBV5-1 with TRBJ1-1; D ambiguous. Germline V gene lookup returns CDR1 SGHRS and CDR2 YFSETQ. CDR3 length: 18 amino acids. Trimming took off 2 bases at V and 2 bases at J, with 22 bases between the two ends.